This T cell receptor beta chain is from a study of cytomegalovirus exposure and HLA in healthy donors. Whole-study findings and limits: Most observed TCR sequences were rare, whereas some public TCRs were detected in many donors. A later analysis found first-cohort TCR clusters tended to co-occur in the approximately 110 validation repertoires.

A remark on this clone: Its antigen remains unknown.

Some clones are missing from TCRdb's copy, which holds only in-frame ones; the method was immunoSEQ multiplex PCR. Of some 110,000 clones listed, 70% to 90% are singletons. This CDR3 spans 14 amino acids. Germline CDR1 reads SGHVS; CDR2 reads FNYEAQ. The ends were cut back, 5 bases at V and 2 bases at J, with 10 bases in the middle. Sequencing input: PBMCs. This clonotype originated in a man aged 18 to 29 in good health and CMV-seropositive. The V call is TRBV7-6, the J call TRBJ2-1; D possibly corresponds to TRBD1 (5 bases). The CDR3 is CASSQSDTYNEQFF. For the CDR3, the DNA is TGTGCCAGCAGCCAGTCGGACACCTACAATGAGCAGTTCTTC.